This note documents a single T cell receptor beta chain sequence. Per the study methods: Reference gene primer amplification yielded estimated nucleated cell counts. Sequencing was performed with immunoSEQ multiplex PCR; in TCRdb, only in-frame clones are kept and a portion is missing. The V and J calls and clone size were taken over from that table, and D and trimming were inferred from the DNA. The sample has tens of thousands of clones, approximately 73% seen once; the top ten hold 15%. This record comes from a study of blood T cell repertoires in COVID-19. Background on the study: The study drew acute and convalescent COVID-19 samples from the United States, Italy and Spain. Sample material is recorded as cDNA or gDNA derived from T cells, B-cell-depleted T cells, or PBMCs.

Seattle enrolled patients during active infection and tracked them longitudinally. CDR1 and CDR2 (germline): MNHEY, SVGAGI. The CDR3 totals 14 residues. Trimming left V 7 bases short and J 0 bases short, with 12 bases between. The sequencing sample was made of peripheral blood. The chain combines TRBV6-5 with TRBJ2-5; possibly TRBD2 for D (7 bases). This clonotype was sampled from a man aged 55 to 70 with COVID-19, enrolled during active disease. CDR3 sequence (DNA): TGTGCCAGCACCCTAGGGGGGGACCAAGAGACCCAGTACTTC. It encodes CASTLGGDQETQYF.